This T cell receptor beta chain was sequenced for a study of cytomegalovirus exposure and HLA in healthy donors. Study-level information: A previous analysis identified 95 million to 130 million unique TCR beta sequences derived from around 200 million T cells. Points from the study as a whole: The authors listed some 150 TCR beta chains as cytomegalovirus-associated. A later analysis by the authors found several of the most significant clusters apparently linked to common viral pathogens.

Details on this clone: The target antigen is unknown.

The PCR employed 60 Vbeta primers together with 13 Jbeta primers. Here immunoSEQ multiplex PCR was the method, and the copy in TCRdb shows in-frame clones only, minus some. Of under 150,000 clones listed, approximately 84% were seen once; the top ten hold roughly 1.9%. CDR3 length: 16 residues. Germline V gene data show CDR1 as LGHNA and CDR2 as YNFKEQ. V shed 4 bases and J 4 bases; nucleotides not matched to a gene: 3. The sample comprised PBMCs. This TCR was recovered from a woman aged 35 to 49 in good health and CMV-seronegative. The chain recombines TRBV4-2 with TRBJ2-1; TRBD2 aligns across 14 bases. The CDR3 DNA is TGTGCCAGCAGCCCCCGACTAGCGGGGGGGTACAATGAGCAGTTCTTC. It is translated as CASSPRLAGGYNEQFF.